This T cell receptor (beta chain) appears in the sequencing data of a study of blood T cell repertoires in COVID-19. Trimming removed 6 bases at V and 5 bases at J, with 13 bases between. Germline loops: CDR1 WNHNN, CDR2 SYGVQD (reference sequence). The CDR3 length is 13 residues. Study processing details: How many nucleated cells were present was estimated from reference gene primer amplification. Sequencing used immunoSEQ multiplex PCR; TCRdb keeps in-frame clones, though not all of them. For V, J and clone size, that table is used; D and trimming come from the DNA. The profile shows about 87,000 clones, 65% to 85% of them singletons.

The TCR originated in an older woman with acute or convalescent COVID-19. The gene calls are TRBV10-1 and TRBJ1-2; no clear D. The sample taken for sequencing was peripheral blood. CDR3 protein: CASSPSVDYGYTF. Here the CDR3 DNA reads TGCGCCAGCAGCCCCTCGGTTGATTATGGCTACACCTTC.